Detailed here is one T cell receptor (beta chain). The junction shows a germline mismatch at one end, possibly a read error. The sample is drawn from a study of blood T cell repertoires in COVID-19. Across the whole study: Spain, Italy and the United States supplied samples that represented acute and convalescent COVID-19.

Germline V gene sequence: CDR1 MNHEY, CDR2 SVGAGI. The CDR3 has 15 residues. Source study methods: Estimated nucleated cell counts came from reference gene primer amplification. The assay was immunoSEQ multiplex PCR, and TCRdb's table has in-frame clones only and misses some. V, J and clone size are taken as reported in that table, and D and trimming were inferred from the DNA itself. This sample has hundreds of thousands of clones; roughly 88% occur once, and the top ten carry 1.4%. The sample was peripheral blood. The receptor comes from a woman in her 30s with active or convalescent COVID-19. The gene calls are TRBV6-5 and TRBJ2-3; D not resolved. The CDR3, as DNA: TGCGACGGCCCCCTAAGGTGGCAGGGCACAGATACGCAGTATTTT. Translating gives CDGPLRWQGTDTQYF.